This T cell receptor beta chain was found in a study of shared clonotypes between healthy human individuals. Study-wide context: Three plates each covered CD4 naive and memory; CD8 naive two, CD8 memory one. Study results and caveats: The authors sampled blood alone, and tissue repertoires likely differ. Naive CD4 clonotypes overlapped across several donors at roughly 4.5%.

Assay: immunoSEQ multiplex PCR; the TCRdb copy retains only in-frame clones and omits some. The table includes millions of clones, roughly 96% detected once. Points on this clone: What it binds is not known.

Germline CDR1 is LNHDA and CDR2 is SQIVND (reference sequence). The CDR3 has 15 amino acids. Trimming cost V 1 base and J 3 bases, with 12 bases left between them. The chain uses TRBV19 and TRBJ1-2; unclear D gene. This receptor was identified in a man in his late teens or twenties in good health. Sequenced material: naive CD4+ T cells sorted from blood. As to subset: CD45RA+ positively selected. CDR3 nucleotides: TGTGCCAGTAGTATAGTTGGTGGGAATGACTATGGCTACACCTTC. The encoded protein is CASSIVGGNDYGYTF.